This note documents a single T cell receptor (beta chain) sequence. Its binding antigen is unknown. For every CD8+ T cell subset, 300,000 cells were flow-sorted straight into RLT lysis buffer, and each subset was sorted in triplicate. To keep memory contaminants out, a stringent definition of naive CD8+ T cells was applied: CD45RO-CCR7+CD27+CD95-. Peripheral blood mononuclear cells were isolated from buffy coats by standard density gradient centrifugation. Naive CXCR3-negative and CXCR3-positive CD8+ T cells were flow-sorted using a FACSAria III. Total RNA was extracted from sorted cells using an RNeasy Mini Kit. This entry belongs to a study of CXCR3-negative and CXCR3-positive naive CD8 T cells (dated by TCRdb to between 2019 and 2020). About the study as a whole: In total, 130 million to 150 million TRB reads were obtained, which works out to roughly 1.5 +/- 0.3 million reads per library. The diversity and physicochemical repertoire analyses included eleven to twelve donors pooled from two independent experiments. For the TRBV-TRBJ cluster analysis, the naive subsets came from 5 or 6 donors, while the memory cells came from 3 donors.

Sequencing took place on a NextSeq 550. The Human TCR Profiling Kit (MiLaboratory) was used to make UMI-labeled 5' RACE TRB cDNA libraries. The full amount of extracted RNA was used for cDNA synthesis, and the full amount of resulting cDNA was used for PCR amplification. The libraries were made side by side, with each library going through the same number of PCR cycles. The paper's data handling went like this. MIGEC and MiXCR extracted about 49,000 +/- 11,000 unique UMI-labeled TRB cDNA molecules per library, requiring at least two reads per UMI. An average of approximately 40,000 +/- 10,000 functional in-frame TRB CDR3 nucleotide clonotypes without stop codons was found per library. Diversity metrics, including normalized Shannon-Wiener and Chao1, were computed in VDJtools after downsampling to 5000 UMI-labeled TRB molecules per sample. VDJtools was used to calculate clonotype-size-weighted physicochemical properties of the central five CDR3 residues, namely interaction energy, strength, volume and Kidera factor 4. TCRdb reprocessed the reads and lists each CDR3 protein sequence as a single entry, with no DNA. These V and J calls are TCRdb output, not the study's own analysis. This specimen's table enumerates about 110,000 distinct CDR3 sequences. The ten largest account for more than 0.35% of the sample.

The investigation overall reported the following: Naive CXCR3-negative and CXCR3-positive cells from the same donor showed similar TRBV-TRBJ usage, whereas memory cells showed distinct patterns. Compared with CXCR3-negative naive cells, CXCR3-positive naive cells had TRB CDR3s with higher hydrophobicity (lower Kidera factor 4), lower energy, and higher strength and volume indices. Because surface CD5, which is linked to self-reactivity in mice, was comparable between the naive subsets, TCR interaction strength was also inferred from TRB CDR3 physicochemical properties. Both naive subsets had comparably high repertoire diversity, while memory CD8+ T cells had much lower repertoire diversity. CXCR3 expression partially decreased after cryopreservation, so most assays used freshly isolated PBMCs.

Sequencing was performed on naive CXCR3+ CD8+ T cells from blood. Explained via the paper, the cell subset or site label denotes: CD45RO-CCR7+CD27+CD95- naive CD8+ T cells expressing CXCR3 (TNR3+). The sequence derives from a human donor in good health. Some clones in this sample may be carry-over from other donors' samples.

Here the CDR3 is given as CASSSPLATYYEQYF. This chain is built from TRBV7-9 and TRBJ2-7; TCRdb's assignment of TRBD1 cannot be checked, as there is no DNA. Including cysteine and phenylalanine, the CDR3 has 15 amino acids. The DNA is unrecorded. CDR1 SEHNR and CDR2 FQNEAQ are derived from the germline V gene (reference sequence). Where the CDR3 stops, the reference TRBV7-9 and TRBJ2-7 genes take over; the full variable domain is DTGVSQNPRHKITKRGQNVTFRCDPISEHNRLYWYRQTLGQGPEFLTYFQNEAQLEKSRLLSDRFSAERPKGSFSTLEIQRTEQGDSAMYLCASSSPLATYYEQYFGPGTRLTVT.